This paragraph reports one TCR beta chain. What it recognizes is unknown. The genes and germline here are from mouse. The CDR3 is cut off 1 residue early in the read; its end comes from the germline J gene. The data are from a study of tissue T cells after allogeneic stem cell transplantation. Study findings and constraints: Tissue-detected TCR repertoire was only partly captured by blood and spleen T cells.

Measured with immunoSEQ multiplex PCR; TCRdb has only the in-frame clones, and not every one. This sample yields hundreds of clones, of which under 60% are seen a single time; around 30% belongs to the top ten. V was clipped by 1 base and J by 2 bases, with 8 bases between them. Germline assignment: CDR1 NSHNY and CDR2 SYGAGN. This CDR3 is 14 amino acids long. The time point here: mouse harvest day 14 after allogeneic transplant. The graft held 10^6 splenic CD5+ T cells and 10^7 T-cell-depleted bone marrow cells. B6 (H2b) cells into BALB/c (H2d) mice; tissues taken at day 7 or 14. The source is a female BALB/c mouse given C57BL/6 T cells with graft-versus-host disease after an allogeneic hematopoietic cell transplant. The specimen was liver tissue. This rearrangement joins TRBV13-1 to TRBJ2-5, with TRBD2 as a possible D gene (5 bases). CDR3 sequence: CASSDPDFQDTQYF. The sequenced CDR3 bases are TGTGCCAGCAGTGATCCGGACTTCCAAGACACCCAGTAC.